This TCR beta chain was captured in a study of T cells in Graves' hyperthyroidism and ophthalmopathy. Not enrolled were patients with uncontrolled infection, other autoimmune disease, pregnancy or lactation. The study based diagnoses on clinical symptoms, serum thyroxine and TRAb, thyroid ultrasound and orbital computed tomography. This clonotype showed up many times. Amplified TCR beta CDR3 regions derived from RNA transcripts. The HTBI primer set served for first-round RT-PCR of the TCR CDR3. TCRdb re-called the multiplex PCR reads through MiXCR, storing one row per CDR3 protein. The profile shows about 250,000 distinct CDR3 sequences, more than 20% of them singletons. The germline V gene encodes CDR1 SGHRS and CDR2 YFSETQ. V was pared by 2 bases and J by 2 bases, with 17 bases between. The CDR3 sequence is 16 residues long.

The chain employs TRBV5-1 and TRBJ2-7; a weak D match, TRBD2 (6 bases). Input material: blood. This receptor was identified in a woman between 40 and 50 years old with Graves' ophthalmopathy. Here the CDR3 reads CASSFPLSGDPYEQYF. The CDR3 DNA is TGCGCCAGCAGCTTCCCGCTATCGGGAGATCCCTACGAGCAGTACTTC.